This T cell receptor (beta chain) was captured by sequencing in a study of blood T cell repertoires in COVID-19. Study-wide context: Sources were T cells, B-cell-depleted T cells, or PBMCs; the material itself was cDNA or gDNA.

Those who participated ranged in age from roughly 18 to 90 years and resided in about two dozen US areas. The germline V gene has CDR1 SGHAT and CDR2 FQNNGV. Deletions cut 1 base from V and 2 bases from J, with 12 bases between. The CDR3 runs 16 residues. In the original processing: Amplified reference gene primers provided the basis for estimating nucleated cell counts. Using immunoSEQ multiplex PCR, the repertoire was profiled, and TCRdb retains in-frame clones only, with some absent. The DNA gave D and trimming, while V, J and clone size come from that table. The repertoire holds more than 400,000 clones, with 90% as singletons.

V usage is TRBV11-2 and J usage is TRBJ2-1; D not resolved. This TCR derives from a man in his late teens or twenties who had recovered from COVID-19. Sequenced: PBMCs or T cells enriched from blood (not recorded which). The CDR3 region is CASSLVRDTTYNEQFF. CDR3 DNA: TGTGCCAGCAGCTTAGTACGCGACACCACCTACAATGAGCAGTTCTTC.